This T cell receptor beta chain was recorded in a study of response to subunit inactivated influenza vaccine. Overall study results and limits: Every seasonal influenza vaccination brings in few new T cells, the authors suggested.

A remark on this clonotype: Its specificity is not known.

V lost 6 bases to trimming and J lost 6 bases, with 15 bases between them. This CDR3 region has 13 residues. Germline loops: CDR1 MNHEY, CDR2 SVGEGT. TCRdb itself ran the RT-PCR reads through MiXCR, one entry per CDR3 protein. The sample lists approximately 310,000 distinct CDR3 sequences, 21% occurring once. This specimen consisted of PBMCs from blood, obtained about 19 months after vaccination. This receptor was identified in a man between 50 and 69 years old who received an inactivated influenza vaccine. J is TRBJ2-7 and V is TRBV6-2 or TRBV6-3; D perhaps matches TRBD2 (5 bases). The CDR3 here is CASSPTRNSEQYF. The CDR3 DNA reads TGTGCCAGCAGCCCAACTAGAAATTCCGAGCAGTACTTC.